At least ten counts were recorded for the clone carrying this TCR beta chain. Its antigen is still unknown. TCRdb recomputed calls from the RACE reads with MiXCR, one row per CDR3 protein. This sample yields approximately 89,000 distinct CDR3 sequences, of which roughly 10% are seen a single time; around 2.5% belongs to the top ten. This CDR3 is 13 amino acids long. J was trimmed by 5 bases and V by 6 bases; bases with no gene match: 7. The germline V gene encodes CDR1 SQVTM and CDR2 ANQGSEA. The source of the sample is a study of human T cells and chemical hapten exposure. Study in general: Diagnoses of alopecia areata, totalis or universalis occurred in mostly female patients. Regarding the study as a whole: Donors, who had alopecia, may show an immune response that differs from healthy people's.

Regarding time point: patch test 2, 6 weeks after DPC sensitization. The treatment: therapeutic diphenylcyclopropenone sensitization with weekly scalp DPC. Ahead of each patch test application, blood was drawn. The genes are TRBV29-1 and TRBJ1-1, with 9 bases that match TRBD1. The specimen comprised whole blood, sampled in connection with sensitization to the hapten diphenylcyclopropenone (DPC). The sequence came from a woman in her thirties with alopecia areata. Some clones in this sample may be carry-over from other donors' samples. DNA of the CDR3: TGCAGCGTCTCCAGACAGGGGGATACTGAAGCTTTCTTT. This translates into CSVSRQGDTEAFF. Complete variable domain (other parts from reference TRBV29-1 and TRBJ1-1): SAVISQKPSRDICQRGTSLTIQCQVDSQVTMMFWYRQQPGQSLTLIATANQGSEATYESGFVIDKFPISRPNLTFSTLTVSNMSPEDSSIYLCSVSRQGDTEAFFGQGTRLTVV.